The following is a T cell receptor (beta chain) sequence with its context. As yet, its antigen is unknown. Libraries were prepared by immunoSEQ multiplex PCR; TCRdb keeps only in-frame clonotypes and omits some of them. The sample lists fewer than 130,000 clones, roughly 90% occurring once. The sample originates from a study of cytomegalovirus exposure and HLA in healthy donors. Points from the study as a whole: Associated with cytomegalovirus, according to the listing, were around 170 TCR beta chains.

The ends were cut back, 2 bases at V and 3 bases at J, with 5 bases in the middle. The CDR3 length is 13 residues. Germline V gives CDR1 KGHSH, CDR2 LQKENI. The sequencing sample was made of PBMCs. The chain uses TRBV18 and TRBJ1-5; the D is unclear. The receptor was derived from a woman younger than 30 in good health and CMV-seronegative. CDR3 residues: CASSPENNQPQHF. CDR3 in DNA: TGTGCCAGCTCACCAGAGAACAATCAGCCCCAGCATTTT. Looking up the rest from reference TRBV18 and TRBJ1-5 gives the full variable domain: NAGVMQNPRHLVRRRGQEARLRCSPMKGHSHVYWYRQLPEEGLKFMVYLQKENIIDESGMPKERFSAEFPKEGPSILRIQQVVRGDSAAYFCASSPENNQPQHFGDGTRLSIL.